A selection of T cell receptor beta chains follows, all from one sample in a study of blood T cell repertoires in COVID-19. Here immunoSEQ multiplex PCR was the method, and the copy in TCRdb shows in-frame clones only, minus some. The profile covers about 160,000 clones, with roughly 80% appearing a single time and approximately 2.8% taken by the ten largest. The sample consisted of peripheral blood. These receptors originate from a man between 65 and 85 years old with acute or convalescent COVID-19. Each CDR3 is given with its conserved first and last residue. The D gene is left open where the match is weak. The size field is filled for only some rows; it gives once, few, many or a size class.

d_call,v_call,j_call,clone_size,cdr3_aa,cdr3_nt
.,TRBV7-7,TRBJ2-5,.,CASSLGGGGGQETQYF,TGTGCTAGCAGCTTGGGCGGAGGGGGGGGACAAGAGACCCAGTACTTC
.,TRBV6-1,TRBJ2-7,.,CASSEEWASTRYEQYF,TGTGCCAGCAGTGAGGAGTGGGCTAGCACGAGATACGAGCAGTACTTC
TRBD1,TRBV19,TRBJ2-7,.,CASSMQGASSYEQYF,TGTGCCAGTAGTATGCAGGGGGCGAGCTCCTACGAGCAGTACTTC
TRBD2,TRBV3-1/TRBV3-2,TRBJ2-5,.,CASSHPTGGRETQYF,TGTGCCAGCAGCCACCCGACGGGGGGGCGAGAGACCCAGTACTTC
TRBD2,TRBV28,TRBJ2-3,.,CASNLAASTDTQYF,TGTGCCAGCAACCTAGCGGCTAGCACAGATACGCAGTATTTT
.,TRBV3-1/TRBV3-2,TRBJ2-3,once,CASSPAGGYSTDTQYF,TGTGCCAGCAGCCCAGCCGGGGGATATAGCACAGATACGCAGTATTTT
TRBD2,TRBV3-1/TRBV3-2,TRBJ2-5,.,CASSQATSGETQYF,TGTGCCAGCAGCCAAGCCACTAGCGGCGAGACCCAGTACTTC
.,TRBV10-1,TRBJ2-2,.,CASSESGNTGELFF,TGCGCCAGCAGTGAGAGCGGGAACACCGGGGAGCTGTTTTTT
TRBD1,TRBV9,TRBJ2-1,.,CASSPRVDRGTYNEQFF,TGTGCCAGCAGCCCCCGCGTTGACAGGGGCACCTACAATGAGCAGTTCTTC
.,TRBV6-6,TRBJ1-2,.,CASSITQASPYGYTF,TGTGCCAGCAGTATTACACAAGCGAGTCCCTATGGCTACACCTTC
TRBD1,TRBV28,TRBJ1-2,few,CASSSAYLRDRGQGNYGYTF,TGTGCCAGCAGTTCTGCCTACCTCCGGGACAGGGGGCAGGGAAACTATGGCTACACCTTC
.,TRBV28,TRBJ2-7,.,CASTPGRLSNYEQYF,TGTGCCAGCACCCCCGGCAGACTAAGTAACTACGAGCAGTACTTC
.,TRBV12-3/TRBV12-4,TRBJ2-1,.,CASSRYNEQFF,TGTGCCAGCAGCCGCTACAATGAGCAGTTCTTC
TRBD1,TRBV19,TRBJ1-2,.,CASTDSPHLGQHSHGYTF,TGTGCCAGTACCGACTCGCCCCATCTGGGACAGCACTCTCATGGCTACACCTTC
TRBD2,TRBV12-3/TRBV12-4,TRBJ2-1,.,CASNRLAHEQFF,TGTGCCAGCAACCGACTAGCGCATGAGCAGTTCTTC